This T cell receptor (beta chain) was retrieved from a study of T cell responses to AZD1222 COVID-19 vaccine. The assay was immunoSEQ multiplex PCR, and TCRdb's table has in-frame clones only and misses some. The data show 95,000 to 110,000 clones, around 90% seen once. Findings of the study overall: Only a handful of AZD1222 recipients were seropositive at baseline. Clonal diversity was possibly underestimated, and the donors were mostly white British, with more females.

Of note for this clone: What it binds is not known.

V lost 4 bases and J 7 bases, leaving 14 bases between the germline ends. Germline lookup yields CDR1 MDHEN and CDR2 SYDVKM. The CDR3 spans 14 residues. The receptor was isolated from an adult in good health. The V gene is TRBV28, the J gene TRBJ2-1; tentative D call: TRBD2 (6 bases). The starting material was peripheral blood, obtained on day 0 of AZD1222 vaccination. CDR3 sequence: CASSWSGESNEQFF. CDR3 bases: TGTGCCAGCAGTTGGTCGGGGGAGTCAAATGAGCAGTTCTTC.